These T cell receptor beta chains were read from a single sample in a study of blood T cell repertoires in COVID-19. Here immunoSEQ multiplex PCR was the method, and the copy in TCRdb shows in-frame clones only, minus some. Counted here are fewer than 450,000 clones, over 70% occurring once; the ten biggest clones make up under 6.5%. Specimen: peripheral blood. Source of these receptors: a woman aged 45-65 years with COVID-19, enrolled during active disease. Both conserved end residues are part of each CDR3. The order of the fields is V gene, CDR3 protein.

V gene: TRBV6-2/TRBV6-3
CDR3 protein: CASSYGTSGWRSTDTQYF

V gene: TRBV19
CDR3 protein: CASSISGGPYNEQFF

V gene: TRBV7-3
CDR3 protein: CASSLTQGANEQFF

V gene: TRBV19
CDR3 protein: CASGDRMEDEQYF

V gene: TRBV5-1
CDR3 protein: CASSTGGSDGYTF

V gene: TRBV3-1/TRBV3-2
CDR3 protein: CASSQDKSSGQGYNEQFF

V gene: TRBV24-1
CDR3 protein: CATTGVPGQYTDTQYF

V gene: TRBV5-1
CDR3 protein: CASSLGAAGLGETQYF

V gene: TRBV6-5
CDR3 protein: CASNPQGKNSPLHF

V gene: TRBV29-1
CDR3 protein: CSVQIAGNTGELFF

V gene: TRBV24-1
CDR3 protein: CATRNTGYNEQFF

V gene: TRBV7-2
CDR3 protein: CASSRSTAYQETQYF

V gene: TRBV4-2
CDR3 protein: CASSQPSTGDNGYTF

V gene: TRBV5-8
CDR3 protein: CASSLQGAPGANVLTF

V gene: TRBV7-9
CDR3 protein: CASSLSRTGTYEQYF

V gene: TRBV11-2
CDR3 protein: CASETGLPYEQYF

V gene: TRBV6-5
CDR3 protein: CASRGDRGLSPLHF

V gene: TRBV18
CDR3 protein: CASSRGPQGNTEAFF

V gene: TRBV7-2
CDR3 protein: CASSLGTSDYNEQFF

V gene: TRBV18
CDR3 protein: CASSPRQTPPEPFF

V gene: TRBV6-5
CDR3 protein: CASTNSGRRKNIQYF

V gene: TRBV7-6
CDR3 protein: CASAMSSYNEQFF

V gene: TRBV18
CDR3 protein: CASSRTEVATEAFF

V gene: TRBV28
CDR3 protein: CASSPPDWKLFF

V gene: TRBV10-3
CDR3 protein: CAISDNRYGYTF

V gene: TRBV3-1/TRBV3-2
CDR3 protein: CASSQDGAGYSYNEQFF

V gene: TRBV11-3
CDR3 protein: CASSFTGLNTEAFF

V gene: TRBV5-1
CDR3 protein: CASSIQGASRTDTQYF

V gene: TRBV3-1/TRBV3-2
CDR3 protein: CASSHGSSGANVLTF

V gene: TRBV7-2
CDR3 protein: CASSLSQGVHQPQHF

V gene: TRBV18
CDR3 protein: CASSPRDYTEAFF

V gene: TRBV16
CDR3 protein: CASSQSERAGGDEKLFF

V gene: TRBV3-1/TRBV3-2
CDR3 protein: CASSQDPRDRGQIYIDF

V gene: TRBV7-9
CDR3 protein: CASSARLAGGSGYNEQFF

V gene: TRBV18
CDR3 protein: CASSNSRRPQNTGELFF

V gene: TRBV24-1
CDR3 protein: CATSVGGSNQPQHF

V gene: TRBV27
CDR3 protein: CASQTTGGGNQPQHF

V gene: TRBV6-2/TRBV6-3
CDR3 protein: CASSYSRDRGKVQPQHF

V gene: TRBV6-5
CDR3 protein: CASRQYRERDTQYF

V gene: TRBV3-1/TRBV3-2
CDR3 protein: CASSHPLGRDFQETQYF

V gene: TRBV5-4
CDR3 protein: CASSSDFRQGREKLFF

V gene: TRBV20-1
CDR3 protein: CSASPGDEQYF

V gene: TRBV19
CDR3 protein: CASTPLGAGHDPLHF

V gene: TRBV5-4
CDR3 protein: CASSLGGLSNQPQHF

V gene: TRBV5-6
CDR3 protein: CASSLYGQTDNEQFF

V gene: TRBV10-3
CDR3 protein: CAIRTGPYNEQFF

V gene: TRBV10-3
CDR3 protein: CAISSGTSSWQETQYF

V gene: TRBV19
CDR3 protein: CASSIAPGTRNQPQHF

V gene: TRBV5-4
CDR3 protein: CASSLGGGTRDTQYF

V gene: TRBV2
CDR3 protein: CASSEGLGTSRDYGYTF

V gene: TRBV6-4
CDR3 protein: CANEPDRVGNQPQHF

V gene: TRBV5-6
CDR3 protein: CASSLQGLAGSGSIYTQYF

V gene: TRBV19
CDR3 protein: CASNGDSYGYTF

V gene: TRBV5-6
CDR3 protein: CASSLAGGQGGNEKLFF

V gene: TRBV5-4
CDR3 protein: CASSLRAGKNEKLFF

V gene: TRBV27
CDR3 protein: CASSFTWRDSPRGNEQFF

V gene: TRBV5-1
CDR3 protein: CASSSGTGGYEQYF